A single T cell receptor beta chain is shown here with its context. Germline values: CDR1 LNHDA, CDR2 SQIVND (reference sequence). The CDR3 extends over 13 amino acids. Trimming cost V 7 bases and J 7 bases, with 14 bases left between them. The data derive from a study of Ad26.COV2.S vaccination and SARS-CoV-2 variants. Profiling relied on immunoSEQ multiplex PCR, and the TCRdb table lists in-frame clones only, not all of them. The sample carries 43,000 or so clones, about 83% recorded once. The specimen was peripheral blood, collected after recovery from COVID-19. J is TRBJ2-1 and V is TRBV19; possible D gene TRBD2, 5 bases. This clonotype was obtained from a human donor who had recovered from COVID-19. CDR3 sequence (DNA): TGTGCCAGTATAGGACTGGATTTAAATGAGCAGTTCTTC. Amino acid sequence: CASIGLDLNEQFF.